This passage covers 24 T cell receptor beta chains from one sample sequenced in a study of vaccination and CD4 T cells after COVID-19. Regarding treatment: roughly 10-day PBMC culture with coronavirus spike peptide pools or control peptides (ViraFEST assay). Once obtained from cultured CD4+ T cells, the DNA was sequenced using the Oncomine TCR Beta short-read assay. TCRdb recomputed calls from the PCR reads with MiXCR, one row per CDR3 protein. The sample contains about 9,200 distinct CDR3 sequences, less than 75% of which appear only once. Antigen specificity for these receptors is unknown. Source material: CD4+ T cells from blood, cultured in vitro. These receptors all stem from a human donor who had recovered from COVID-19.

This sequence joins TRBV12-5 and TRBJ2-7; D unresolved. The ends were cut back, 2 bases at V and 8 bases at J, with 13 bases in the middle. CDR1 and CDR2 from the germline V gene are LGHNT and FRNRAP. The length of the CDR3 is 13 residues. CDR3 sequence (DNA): TGTGCTAGTGGTTTGAATGGTCGTGGGCAGCAGTACTTC. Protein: CASGLNGRGQQYF.

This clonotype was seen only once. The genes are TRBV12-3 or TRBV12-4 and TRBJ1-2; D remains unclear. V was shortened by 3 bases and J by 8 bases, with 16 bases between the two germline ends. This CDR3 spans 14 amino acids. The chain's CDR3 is CASSFRTAPIGYTF. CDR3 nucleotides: TGTGCCAGCAGTTTTAGAACAGCCCCGATAGGCTACACCTTC.

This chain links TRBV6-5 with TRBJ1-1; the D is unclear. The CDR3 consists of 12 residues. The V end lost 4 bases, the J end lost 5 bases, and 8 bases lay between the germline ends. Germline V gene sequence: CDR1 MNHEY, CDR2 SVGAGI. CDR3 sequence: CASSFGWTEAFF. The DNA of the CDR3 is TGTGCCAGCAGTTTTGGTTGGACTGAAGCTTTCTTT.

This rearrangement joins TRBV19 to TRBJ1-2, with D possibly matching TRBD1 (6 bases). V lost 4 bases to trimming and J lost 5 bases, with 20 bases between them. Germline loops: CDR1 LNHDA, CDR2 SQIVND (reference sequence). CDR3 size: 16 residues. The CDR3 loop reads CASSTYPRQAKYGYTF. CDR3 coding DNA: TGTGCCAGTAGTACATACCCCCGACAGGCCAAATATGGCTACACCTTC.

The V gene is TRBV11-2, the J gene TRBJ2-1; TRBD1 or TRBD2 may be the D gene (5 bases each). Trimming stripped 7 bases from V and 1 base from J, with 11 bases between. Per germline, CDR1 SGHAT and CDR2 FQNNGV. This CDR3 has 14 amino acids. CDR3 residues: CASTPGRSYNEQFF. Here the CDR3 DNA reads TGTGCCAGCACCCCGGGACGTTCCTACAATGAGCAGTTCTTC.

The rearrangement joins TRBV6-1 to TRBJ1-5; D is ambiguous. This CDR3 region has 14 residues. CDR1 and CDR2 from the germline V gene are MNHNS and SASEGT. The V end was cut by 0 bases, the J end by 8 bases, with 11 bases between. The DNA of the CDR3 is TGTGCCAGCAGTGAAGCCCCCGGGAGGGAGCCCCAGCATTTT. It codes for CASSEAPGREPQHF.

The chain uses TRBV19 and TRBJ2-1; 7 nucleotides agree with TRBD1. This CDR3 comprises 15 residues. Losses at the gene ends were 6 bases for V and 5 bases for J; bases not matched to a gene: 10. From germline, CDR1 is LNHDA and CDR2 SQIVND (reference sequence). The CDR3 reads CASSRARTGDNEQFF. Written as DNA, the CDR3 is TGTGCCAGTAGCCGTGCAAGGACAGGCGACAATGAGCAGTTCTTC.

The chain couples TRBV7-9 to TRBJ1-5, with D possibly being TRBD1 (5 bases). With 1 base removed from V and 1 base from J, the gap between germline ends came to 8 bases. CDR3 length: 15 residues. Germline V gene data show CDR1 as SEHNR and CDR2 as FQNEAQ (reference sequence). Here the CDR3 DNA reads TGTGCCAGCAGCTTAGGAGGGGACAGCAATCAGCCCCAGCATTTT. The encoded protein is CASSLGGDSNQPQHF.

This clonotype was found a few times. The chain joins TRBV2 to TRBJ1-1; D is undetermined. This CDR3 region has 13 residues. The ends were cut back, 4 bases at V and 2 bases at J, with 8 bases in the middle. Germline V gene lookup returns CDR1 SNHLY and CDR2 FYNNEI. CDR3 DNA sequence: TGTGCCAGCAGTGGGCGGACCAACACTGAAGCTTTCTTT. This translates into CASSGRTNTEAFF. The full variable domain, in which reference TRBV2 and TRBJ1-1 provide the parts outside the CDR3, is EPEVTQTPSHQVTQMGQEVILRCVPISNHLYFYWYRQILGQKVEFLVSFYNNEISEKSEIFDDQFSVERPDGSNFTLKIRSTKLEDSAMYFCASSGRTNTEAFFGQGTRLTVV.

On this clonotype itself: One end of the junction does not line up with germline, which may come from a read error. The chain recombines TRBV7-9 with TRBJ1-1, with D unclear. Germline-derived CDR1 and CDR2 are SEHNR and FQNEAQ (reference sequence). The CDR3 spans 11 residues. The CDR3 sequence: CASSTNSEAFF. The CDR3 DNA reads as TGTGCCAGCAGCACAAACAGTGAAGCTTTCTTT.

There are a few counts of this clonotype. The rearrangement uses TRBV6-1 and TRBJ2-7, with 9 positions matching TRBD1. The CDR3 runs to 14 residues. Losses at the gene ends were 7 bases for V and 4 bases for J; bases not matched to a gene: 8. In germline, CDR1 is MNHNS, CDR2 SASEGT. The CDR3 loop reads CASTRGTGTYEQYF. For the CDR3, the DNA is TGTGCCAGCACCCGTGGGACAGGGACTTACGAGCAGTACTTC.

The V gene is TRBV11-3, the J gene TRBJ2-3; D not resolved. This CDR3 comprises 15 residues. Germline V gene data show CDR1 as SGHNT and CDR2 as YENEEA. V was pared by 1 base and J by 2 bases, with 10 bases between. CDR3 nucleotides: TGTGCCAGCAGCTTAGGTTTACACGACACAGATACGCAGTATTTT. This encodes CASSLGLHDTDTQYF.

The CDR3 sequence is CASSSGLAGGSETQYF. DNA for the CDR3: TGTGCCAGTAGTTCCGGACTAGCGGGAGGATCAGAGACCCAGTACTTC. This chain joins TRBV19 and TRBJ2-5; 14 bases line up with TRBD2. The germline V gene has CDR1 LNHDA and CDR2 SQIVND (reference sequence). CDR3 length equals 16 residues. The junction had 6 bases not matched to a gene; V was cut back by 5 bases and J by 4 bases.

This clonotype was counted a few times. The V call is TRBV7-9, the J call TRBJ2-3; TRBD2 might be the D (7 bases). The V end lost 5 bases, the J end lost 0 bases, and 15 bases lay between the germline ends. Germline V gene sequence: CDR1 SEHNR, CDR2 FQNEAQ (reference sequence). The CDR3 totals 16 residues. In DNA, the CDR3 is TGTGCCAGCAGCACCGGAGGGGGGGCAAGCACAGATACGCAGTATTTT. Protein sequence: CASSTGGGASTDTQYF. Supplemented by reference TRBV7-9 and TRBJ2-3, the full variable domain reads DTGVSQNPRHKITKRGQNVTFRCDPISEHNRLYWYRQTLGQGPEFLTYFQNEAQLEKSRLLSDRFSAERPKGSFSTLEIQRTEQGDSAMYLCASSTGGGASTDTQYFGPGTRLTVL.

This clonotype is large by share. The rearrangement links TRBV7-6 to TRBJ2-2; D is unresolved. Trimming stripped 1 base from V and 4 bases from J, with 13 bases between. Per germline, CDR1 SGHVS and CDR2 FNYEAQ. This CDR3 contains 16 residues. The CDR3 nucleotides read TGTGCCAGCAGCTTAGTCCAACGGCAGGTCACCGGGGAGCTGTTTTTT. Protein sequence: CASSLVQRQVTGELFF.

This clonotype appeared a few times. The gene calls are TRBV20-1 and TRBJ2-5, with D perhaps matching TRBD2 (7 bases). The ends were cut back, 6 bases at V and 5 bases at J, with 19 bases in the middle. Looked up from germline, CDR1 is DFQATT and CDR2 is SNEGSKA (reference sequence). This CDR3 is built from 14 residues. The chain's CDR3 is CSAWTPGRGETQYF. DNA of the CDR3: TGCAGTGCATGGACCCCGGGGAGGGGGGAGACCCAGTACTTC.

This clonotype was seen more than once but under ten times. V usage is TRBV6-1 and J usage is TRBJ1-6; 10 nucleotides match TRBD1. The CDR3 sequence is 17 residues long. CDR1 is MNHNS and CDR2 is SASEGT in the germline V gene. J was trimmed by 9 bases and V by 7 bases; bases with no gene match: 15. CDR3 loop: CASILDRTGGGFSPLHF. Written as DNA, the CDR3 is TGTGCCAGCATCTTGGACCGGACAGGGGGGGGGTTTTCACCCCTCCACTTT.

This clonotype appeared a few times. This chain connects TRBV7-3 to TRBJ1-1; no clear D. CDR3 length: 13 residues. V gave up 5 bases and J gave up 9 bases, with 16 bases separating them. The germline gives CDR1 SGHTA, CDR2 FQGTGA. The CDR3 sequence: CASSPSGRLQAFF. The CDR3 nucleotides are TGTGCCAGCAGCCCATCTGGGCGGCTGCAAGCTTTCTTT.

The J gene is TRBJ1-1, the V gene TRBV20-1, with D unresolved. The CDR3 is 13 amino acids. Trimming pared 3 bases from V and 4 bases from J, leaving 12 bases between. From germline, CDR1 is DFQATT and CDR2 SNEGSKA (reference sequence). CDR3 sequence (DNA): TGCAGTGCTAGGGGCCTTGATGGCACTGAAGCTTTCTTT. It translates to CSARGLDGTEAFF.

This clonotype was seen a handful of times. The CDR3 spells CAGPGDSNTEAFF. CDR3 in DNA: TGTGCCGGGCCCGGGGATTCGAACACTGAAGCTTTCTTT. The genes are TRBV24-1 and TRBJ1-1; D not certain. Trimming removed 12 bases from V and 1 base from J, with 14 bases in between. There are 13 residues in the CDR3. Per germline, CDR1 KGHDR and CDR2 SFDVKD.

As DNA, the CDR3 is TGTGCCAGTAGCCCCAGCCCCCCTAGCGGGGCCAACAATGAGCAGTTCTTC. Its translation is CASSPSPPSGANNEQFF. This chain uses TRBV19 with TRBJ2-1; 9 nucleotides align to TRBD2. V lost 6 bases and J lost 5; bases outside the gene matches: 14. The V gene's germline CDR1 is LNHDA and CDR2 SQIVND (reference sequence). The CDR3 consists of 17 residues. Filled out from reference TRBV19 and TRBJ2-1, the complete variable domain reads DGGITQSPKYLFRKEGQNVTLSCEQNLNHDAMYWYRQDPGQGLRLIYYSQIVNDFQKGDIAEGYSVSREKKESFPLTVTSAQKNPTAFYLCASSPSPPSGANNEQFFGPGTRLTVL.

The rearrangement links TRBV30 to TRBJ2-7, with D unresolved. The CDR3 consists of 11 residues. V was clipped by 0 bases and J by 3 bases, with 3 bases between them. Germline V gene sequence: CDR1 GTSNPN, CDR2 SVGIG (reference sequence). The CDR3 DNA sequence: TGTGCCTGGAGTGTGAGCTACGAGCAGTACTTC. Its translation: CAWSVSYEQYF.

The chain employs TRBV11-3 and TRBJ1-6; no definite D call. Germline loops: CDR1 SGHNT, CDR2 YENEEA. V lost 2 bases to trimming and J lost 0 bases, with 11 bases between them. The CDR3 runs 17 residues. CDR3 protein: CASSLQSGSSYNSPLHF. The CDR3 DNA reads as TGTGCCAGCAGCTTACAATCCGGGAGCTCCTATAATTCACCCCTCCACTTT.

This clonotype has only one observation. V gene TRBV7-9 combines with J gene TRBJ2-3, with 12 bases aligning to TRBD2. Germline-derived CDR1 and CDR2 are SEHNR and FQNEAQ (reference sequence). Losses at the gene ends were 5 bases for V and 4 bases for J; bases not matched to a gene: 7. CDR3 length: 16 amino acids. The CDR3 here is CASSLTSGRPADTQYF. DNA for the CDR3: TGTGCCAGCAGCCTTACTAGCGGGAGGCCCGCAGATACGCAGTATTTT.